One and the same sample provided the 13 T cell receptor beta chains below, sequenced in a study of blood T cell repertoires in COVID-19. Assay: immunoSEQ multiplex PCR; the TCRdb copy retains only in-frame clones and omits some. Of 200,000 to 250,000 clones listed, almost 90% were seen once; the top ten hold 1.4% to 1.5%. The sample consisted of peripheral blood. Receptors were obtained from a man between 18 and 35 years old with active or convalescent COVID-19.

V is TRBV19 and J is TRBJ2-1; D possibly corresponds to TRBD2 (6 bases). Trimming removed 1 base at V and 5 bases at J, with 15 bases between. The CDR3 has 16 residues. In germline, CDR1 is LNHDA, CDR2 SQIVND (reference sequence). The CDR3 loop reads CASSIAGFWGDNEQFF. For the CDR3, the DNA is TGTGCCAGTAGTATAGCGGGGTTTTGGGGGGACAATGAGCAGTTCTTC.

This CDR3 is CASSLRGRGSPLHF. The DNA of the CDR3 is TGTGCCAGCAGTTTAAGGGGGCGGGGATCACCCCTCCACTTT. The chain employs TRBV27 and TRBJ1-6, with 7 nucleotides matching TRBD1. CDR1 is MNHEY, CDR2 SMNVEV, per germline (reference sequence). With V trimmed by 2 bases and J by 10 bases, 5 bases remained unmatched. The length of the CDR3 is 14 residues.

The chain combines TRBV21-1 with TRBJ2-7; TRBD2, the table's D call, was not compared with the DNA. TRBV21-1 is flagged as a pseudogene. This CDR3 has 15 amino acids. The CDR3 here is CASSKGSERAYEQYF. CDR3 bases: TGTGCCAGCAGCAAAGGTTCGGAGAGGGCCTACGAGCAGTACTTC.

The CDR3 bases are TGCGCCAGCAGAGCTAGCGTAACATACAATGAGCAGTTCTTC. Protein: CASRASVTYNEQFF. V and J are TRBV10-2 and TRBJ2-1; tentative D call: TRBD2 (6 bases). CDR1 and CDR2 (germline): WSHSY, SAAADI. There are 14 residues in the CDR3. Trimming took 6 bases from V and 4 from J, leaving 13 bases between them.

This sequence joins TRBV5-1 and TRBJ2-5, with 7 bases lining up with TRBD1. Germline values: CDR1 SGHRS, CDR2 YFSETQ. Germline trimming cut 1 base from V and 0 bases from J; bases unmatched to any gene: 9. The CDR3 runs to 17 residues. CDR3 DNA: TGCGCCAGCAGCTTGACCGCGCTGACAGGGTACCAAGAGACCCAGTACTTC. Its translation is CASSLTALTGYQETQYF.

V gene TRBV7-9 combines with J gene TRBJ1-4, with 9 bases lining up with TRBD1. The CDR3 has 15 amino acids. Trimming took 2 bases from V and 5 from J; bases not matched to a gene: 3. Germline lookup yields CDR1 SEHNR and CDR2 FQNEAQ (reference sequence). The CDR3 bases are TGTGCCAGCAGCTTATCCGGGACAGGGAATGAAAAACTGTTTTTT. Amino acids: CASSLSGTGNEKLFF. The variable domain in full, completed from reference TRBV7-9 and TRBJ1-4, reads DTGVSQNPRHKITKRGQNVTFRCDPISEHNRLYWYRQTLGQGPEFLTYFQNEAQLEKSRLLSDRFSAERPKGSFSTLEIQRTEQGDSAMYLCASSLSGTGNEKLFFGSGTQLSVL.

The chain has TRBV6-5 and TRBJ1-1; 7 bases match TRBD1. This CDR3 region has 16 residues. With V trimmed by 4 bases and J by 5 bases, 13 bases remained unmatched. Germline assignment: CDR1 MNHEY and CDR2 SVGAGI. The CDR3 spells CASSFARQGGGTEAFF. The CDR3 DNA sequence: TGTGCCAGCAGTTTCGCAAGACAGGGCGGGGGGACTGAAGCTTTCTTT.

CDR3 DNA: TGTGCCAGCTCACCCGGGACAGGGGATAATTCACCCCTCCACTTT. Its translation is CASSPGTGDNSPLHF. The genes are TRBV18 and TRBJ1-6; 10 bases are shared with TRBD1. The CDR3 totals 15 residues. The germline V gene has CDR1 KGHSH and CDR2 LQKENI. Unmatched junction bases numbered 1, after V lost 3 bases and J lost 5 bases.

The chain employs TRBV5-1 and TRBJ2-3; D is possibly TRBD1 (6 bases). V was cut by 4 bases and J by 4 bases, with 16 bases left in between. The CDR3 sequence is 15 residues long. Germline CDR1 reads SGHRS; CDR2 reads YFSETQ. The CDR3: CASSLTDTGSDTQYF. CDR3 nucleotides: TGCGCCAGCAGCCTGACCGACACAGGGTCAGATACGCAGTATTTT.

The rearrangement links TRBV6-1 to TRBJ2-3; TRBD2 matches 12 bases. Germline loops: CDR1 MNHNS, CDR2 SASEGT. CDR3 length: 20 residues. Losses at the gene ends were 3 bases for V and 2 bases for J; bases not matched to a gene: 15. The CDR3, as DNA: TGTGCCAGCAGTGATCAGTCTAGCGGGAGGGGGATTGTTTTCACAGATACGCAGTATTTT. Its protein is CASSDQSSGRGIVFTDTQYF.

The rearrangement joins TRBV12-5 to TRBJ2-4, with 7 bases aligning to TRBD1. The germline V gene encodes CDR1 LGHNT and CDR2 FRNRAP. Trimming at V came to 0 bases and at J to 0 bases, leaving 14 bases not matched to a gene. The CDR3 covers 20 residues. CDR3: CASGLVPGTAKTLAKNIQYF. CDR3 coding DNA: TGTGCTAGTGGTTTGGTACCCGGGACAGCAAAAACTCTAGCCAAAAACATTCAGTACTTC. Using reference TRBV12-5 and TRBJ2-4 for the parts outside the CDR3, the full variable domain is DARVTQTPRHKVTEMGQEVTMRCQPILGHNTVFWYRQTMMQGLELLAYFRNRAPLDDSGMPKDRFSAEMPDATLATLKIQPSEPRDSAVYFCASGLVPGTAKTLAKNIQYFGAGTRLSVL.

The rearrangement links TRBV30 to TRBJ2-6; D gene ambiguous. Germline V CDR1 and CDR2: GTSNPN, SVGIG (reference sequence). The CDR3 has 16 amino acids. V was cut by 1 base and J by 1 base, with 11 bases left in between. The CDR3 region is CAWSGAFSSGANVLTF. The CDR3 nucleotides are TGTGCCTGGAGTGGAGCCTTTTCGTCTGGGGCCAACGTCCTGACTTTC.

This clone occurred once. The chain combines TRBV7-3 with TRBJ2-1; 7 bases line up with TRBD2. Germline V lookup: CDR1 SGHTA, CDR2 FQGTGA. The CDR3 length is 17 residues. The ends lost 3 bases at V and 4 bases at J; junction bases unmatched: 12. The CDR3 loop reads CASSLAPGSGYYNEQFF. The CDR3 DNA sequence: TGTGCCAGCAGCTTGGCCCCAGGTAGCGGGTATTACAATGAGCAGTTCTTC.